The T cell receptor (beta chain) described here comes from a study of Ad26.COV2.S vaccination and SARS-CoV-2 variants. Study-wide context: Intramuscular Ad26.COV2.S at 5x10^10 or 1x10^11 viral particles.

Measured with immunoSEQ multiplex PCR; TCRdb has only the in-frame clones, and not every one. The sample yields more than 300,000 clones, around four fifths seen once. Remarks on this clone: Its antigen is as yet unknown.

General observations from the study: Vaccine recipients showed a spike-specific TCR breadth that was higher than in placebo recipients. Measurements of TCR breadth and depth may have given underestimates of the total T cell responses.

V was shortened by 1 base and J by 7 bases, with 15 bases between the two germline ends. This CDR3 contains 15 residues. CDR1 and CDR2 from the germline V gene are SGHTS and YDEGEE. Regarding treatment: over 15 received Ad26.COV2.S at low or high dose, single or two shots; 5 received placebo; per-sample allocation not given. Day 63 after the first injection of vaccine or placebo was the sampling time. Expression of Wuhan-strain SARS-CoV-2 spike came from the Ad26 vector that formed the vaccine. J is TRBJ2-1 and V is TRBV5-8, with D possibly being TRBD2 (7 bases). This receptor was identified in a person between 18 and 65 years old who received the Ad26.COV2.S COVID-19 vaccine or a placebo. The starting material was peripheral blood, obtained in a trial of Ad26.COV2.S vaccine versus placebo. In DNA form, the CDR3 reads TGTGCCAGCAGCTTGAGGGGGGGGCGAGTTAATGAGCAGTTCTTC. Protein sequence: CASSLRGGRVNEQFF.